The rows below give T cell receptor beta chains drawn from one sample of a study of T cell responses to AZD1222 COVID-19 vaccine. Here immunoSEQ multiplex PCR was the method, and the copy in TCRdb shows in-frame clones only, minus some. The table lists some 180,000 clones, approximately 92% of them singletons. Material: peripheral blood, obtained on day 0 of AZD1222 vaccination. The receptors stem from an adult in good health. Both conserved end residues are part of each CDR3. The D gene is left open where the match is weak. A row's size may be missing; if present it is once, few, many or a size class.

V gene: TRBV2
J gene: TRBJ1-4
clone size: -
D gene: TRBD1
CDR3 DNA: TGTGCCAGCAGTGATGTAAGGGGGACAGGGTCAGGAAAACTGTTTTTT
CDR3 protein: CASSDVRGTGSGKLFF

V gene: TRBV4-2
J gene: TRBJ2-7
clone size: -
D gene: TRBD2
CDR3 DNA: TGTGCCAGCAGCCAGGGACTAGGCGGGTACGAGCAGTACTTC
CDR3 protein: CASSQGLGGYEQYF

V gene: TRBV2
J gene: TRBJ1-2
clone size: -
D gene: TRBD1
CDR3 DNA: TGTGCCAGGACAGGGGGCCCGGGCTATGGCTACACCTTC
CDR3 protein: CARTGGPGYGYTF

V gene: TRBV28
J gene: TRBJ1-1
clone size: once
D gene: -
CDR3 DNA: TGTGCCAGCAGTTTAGAAGGACGGATGAACACTGAAGCTTTCTTT
CDR3 protein: CASSLEGRMNTEAFF

V gene: TRBV5-8
J gene: TRBJ1-5
clone size: -
D gene: -
CDR3 DNA: TGTGCCAGCAGCCACGCCCGACGTGGGAACAATCAGCCCCAGCATTTT
CDR3 protein: CASSHARRGNNQPQHF

V gene: TRBV15
J gene: TRBJ2-5
clone size: -
D gene: -
CDR3 DNA: TGTGCCACCAGCAGAACAGGGTTCCAAGAGACCCAGTACTTC
CDR3 protein: CATSRTGFQETQYF

V gene: TRBV6-1
J gene: TRBJ2-5
clone size: -
D gene: TRBD1
CDR3 DNA: TGTGCCAGCAGTGAAGTTACAGGGGGAGTAGCAGAGACCCAGTACTTC
CDR3 protein: CASSEVTGGVAETQYF

V gene: TRBV24-1
J gene: TRBJ2-5
clone size: -
D gene: TRBD2
CDR3 DNA: TGTGCCACCAGTGATTCATCAGCGGGGGGAGAGACCCAGTACTTC
CDR3 protein: CATSDSSAGGETQYF

V gene: TRBV3-1/TRBV3-2
J gene: TRBJ2-2
clone size: -
D gene: -
CDR3 DNA: TGTGCCAGCAGCCAACCCGGGACAACCTCGAACACCGGGGAGCTGTTTTTT
CDR3 protein: CASSQPGTTSNTGELFF

V gene: TRBV19
J gene: TRBJ1-5
clone size: -
D gene: -
CDR3 DNA: TGTGCCAGTAGTGTCGCAGGGGTGCGCAATCAGCCCCAGCATTTT
CDR3 protein: CASSVAGVRNQPQHF

V gene: TRBV19
J gene: TRBJ2-1
clone size: -
D gene: -
CDR3 DNA: TGTGCCAGTAGTATAGAGGGTGCAGGGCCGCTCGACAATGAGCAGTTCTTC
CDR3 protein: CASSIEGAGPLDNEQFF

V gene: TRBV5-4
J gene: TRBJ2-5
clone size: few
D gene: -
CDR3 DNA: TGTGCCAGCAGCTTGGAGGGGCTCACGGCCAGGACCCAGTACTTC
CDR3 protein: CASSLEGLTARTQYF

V gene: TRBV6-2/TRBV6-3
J gene: TRBJ1-6
clone size: -
D gene: -
CDR3 DNA: TGTGCCAGCAGTTACGGGCGGCAGGGTAATTCACCCCTCCACTTT
CDR3 protein: CASSYGRQGNSPLHF

V gene: TRBV9
J gene: TRBJ1-6
clone size: -
D gene: -
CDR3 DNA: TGTGCCAGCAGCGTAGGAGGCTCACCCCTCCACTTT
CDR3 protein: CASSVGGSPLHF

V gene: TRBV5-8
J gene: TRBJ1-5
clone size: -
D gene: -
CDR3 DNA: TGTGCCAGCAGCTTGGAGGGAACCCATCAGCCCCAGCATTTT
CDR3 protein: CASSLEGTHQPQHF

V gene: TRBV11-1
J gene: TRBJ1-1
clone size: -
D gene: -
CDR3 DNA: TGTGCCAGCAGCCTTACAGGGAACACTGAAGCTTTCTTT
CDR3 protein: CASSLTGNTEAFF

V gene: TRBV4-2
J gene: TRBJ1-6
clone size: -
D gene: TRBD1
CDR3 DNA: TGTGCCAGCAGCCAAACAGGGGGGAGTTCACCCCTCCACTTT
CDR3 protein: CASSQTGGSSPLHF

V gene: TRBV27
J gene: TRBJ2-1
clone size: -
D gene: -
CDR3 DNA: TGTGCCAGCGGGGAGAGCTCCTACAATGAGCAGTTCTTC
CDR3 protein: CASGESSYNEQFF